This record covers a single T cell receptor (beta chain). What it binds is unknown. The data belong to a study of T cells in Graves' hyperthyroidism and ophthalmopathy. The CDR3 contains 15 residues. CDR1 and CDR2 (germline): SGHTA, FQGTGA. V was shortened by 5 bases and J by 5 bases, with 15 bases between the two germline ends. Regarding the study as a whole: Most clonotypes expanded in thyroid above 0.001 were likewise present in blood. Ophthalmopathy was separated from stable hyperthyroidism by a 13 V-J model.

The study left out patients who had uncontrolled infection, other autoimmune disease, pregnancy or lactation. Diagnosis rested on symptoms, serum thyroxine and TRAb, thyroid ultrasound, and orbital computed tomography. Authors of the study amplified TCR beta CDR3 regions from RNA transcripts. With the HTBI primer set, the TCR CDR3 went through a first round of RT-PCR. One entry per CDR3 protein, called by TCRdb with MiXCR from the multiplex PCR reads. This sample yields hundreds of thousands of distinct CDR3 sequences, of which 20% are seen a single time; approximately 48% belongs to the top ten. Sequenced input: blood. The V and J genes are TRBV7-3 and TRBJ2-2; D gene unclear. This TCR was sampled from a man in his forties or fifties with Graves' ophthalmopathy. The CDR3 DNA follows: TGTGCCAGCAGCCGCGACTCTAGAAGGACCGGGGAGCTGTTTTTT. It encodes CASSRDSRRTGELFF.